A single sample is the source of the 27 T cell receptor beta chains below, sequenced in a study of regulatory T cells in long-lasting Graves disease. Time point: newly diagnosed GD, antithyroid drugs for less than 3 months. PBMC-derived RNA was used for the TCR library. To make TCR beta libraries, researchers used iRepertoire HTBI primers and Arm-PCR of CDR3 regions. TCRdb reanalysed the multiplex PCR reads using MiXCR and keeps one entry per CDR3 protein. The sample shows about 470,000 distinct CDR3 sequences, more than 13% of them seen only once. This sample was also put to use in a study of T cells in Graves' hyperthyroidism and ophthalmopathy.

The sequencing used peripheral blood mononuclear cells (PBMCs), collected at new diagnosis, from a patient treated with antithyroid drugs. The receptors shown here come from a woman in her twenties or thirties with Graves disease.

This clonotype has ten or more counts. V usage is TRBV29-1 and J usage is TRBJ2-7, with D maybe TRBD2 (6 bases). V dropped 1 base and J dropped 3 bases, with 7 bases sitting between them. From germline, CDR1 is SQVTM and CDR2 ANQGSEA. The CDR3 covers 12 residues. CDR3 bases: TGCAGCGTTGAAGCGGAGGGCTACGAGCAGTACTTC. Its protein is CSVEAEGYEQYF.

This clonotype was seen only a few times. J is TRBJ2-7 and V is TRBV5-1; perhaps D is TRBD1 or TRBD2 (6 bases each). Germline V gene sequence: CDR1 SGHRS, CDR2 YFSETQ. This CDR3 comprises 16 residues. Trimming took 3 bases from V and 4 from J, leaving 20 bases between them. The DNA for the CDR3 is TGCGCCAGCAGCTCCGGGCCCGCCCGGGGGCTGTACGAGCAGTACTTC. Its translation is CASSSGPARGLYEQYF.

This rearrangement joins TRBV13 to TRBJ2-7; TRBD2 aligns across 8 bases. Germline loops: CDR1 PRHDT, CDR2 FYEKMQ (reference sequence). With V trimmed by 5 bases and J by 3 bases, 6 bases remained unmatched. The CDR3 has 14 amino acids. The CDR3 coding sequence is TGTGCCAGCAGCCAAAGGGGACTAGACTACGAGCAGTACTTC. It codes for CASSQRGLDYEQYF.

This clonotype was observed a few times. The chain couples TRBV19 to TRBJ2-1; 9 nucleotides agree with TRBD1. The V gene end was trimmed by 5 bases and the J gene end by 5 bases; junction bases not matched to a gene: 10. The germline V gene encodes CDR1 LNHDA and CDR2 SQIVND (reference sequence). This CDR3 region has 16 residues. CDR3 in DNA: TGTGCCAGTAGTTTCCCCGGGACAGGGCGGAACAATGAGCAGTTCTTC. This codes for CASSFPGTGRNNEQFF.

This clonotype was counted ten times or more. The chain couples TRBV28 to TRBJ2-7; D gene ambiguous. Germline V gives CDR1 MDHEN, CDR2 SYDVKM. V was pared by 3 bases and J by 6 bases, with 9 bases between. There are 12 residues in the CDR3. CDR3 region: CASSFLLSEQYF. The CDR3, as DNA: TGTGCCAGCAGTTTCTTACTCAGCGAGCAGTACTTC.

The chain combines TRBV19 with TRBJ2-5, with a possible D match to TRBD2 (6 bases). The germline V gene has CDR1 LNHDA and CDR2 SQIVND (reference sequence). Trimming removed 5 bases at V and 5 bases at J, with 21 bases between. CDR3 length equals 16 residues. In nucleotides, the CDR3 is TGTGCCAGTAGTCCGATGGGACGAACGGGGAGGGAGACCCAGTACTTC. Translation gives CASSPMGRTGRETQYF. The full variable domain, its missing parts supplied by reference TRBV19 and TRBJ2-5, is DGGITQSPKYLFRKEGQNVTLSCEQNLNHDAMYWYRQDPGQGLRLIYYSQIVNDFQKGDIAEGYSVSREKKESFPLTVTSAQKNPTAFYLCASSPMGRTGRETQYFGPGTRLLVL.

Ten or more counts support this clonotype. V gene TRBV3-1 combines with J gene TRBJ2-3; the D gene is possibly TRBD1 (8 bases). V was pared by 5 bases and J by 3 bases, with 21 bases between. The germline V gene encodes CDR1 LGHDT and CDR2 YNNKEL (reference sequence). There are 17 residues in the CDR3. The CDR3 here is CASSRLLTGGGTDTQYF. DNA of the CDR3: TGTGCCAGCAGCAGACTGTTAACAGGGGGGGGAACAGATACGCAGTATTTT.

The V call is TRBV5-1, the J call TRBJ2-1, with 7 bases identical to TRBD2. Germline CDR1 SGHRS, CDR2 YFSETQ. The CDR3 spans 18 residues. Trimming took 6 bases from V and 6 from J; bases not matched to a gene: 21. CDR3 in amino acids: CASKSGSGPVGMGNEQFF. The CDR3 DNA reads as TGCGCCAGCAAGAGTGGTAGCGGGCCCGTCGGGATGGGCAATGAGCAGTTCTTC. The variable domain in full, completed from reference TRBV5-1 and TRBJ2-1, reads KAGVTQTPRYLIKTRGQQVTLSCSPISGHRSVSWYQQTPGQGLQFLFEYFSETQRNKGNFPGRFSGRQFSNSRSEMNVSTLELGDSALYLCASKSGSGPVGMGNEQFFGPGTRLTVL.

This clonotype was seen many times. The CDR3 is CASSEKRREGGTQYF. The CDR3 DNA sequence: TGTGCCAGCAGTGAAAAACGGCGGGAGGGGGGGACCCAGTACTTC. The rearrangement joins TRBV6-1 to TRBJ2-5; 9 bases match TRBD2. Germline lookup yields CDR1 MNHNS and CDR2 SASEGT. The V and J ends lost 2 bases and 7 bases, in that order; junction bases with no gene match: 8. This CDR3 contains 15 residues.

In its sample, this clonotype was seen many times. The V and J genes are TRBV4-1 and TRBJ2-5, with TRBD2 matching over 9 bases. The DNA end is a closer match to TRBJ2-1, so the J assignment may be wrong. There are 15 residues in the CDR3. Germline CDR1 MGHRA, CDR2 YSYEKL. CDR3 DNA: TGCGCCAGCAGCCAAGGTCCCCTAGCGGGGAATGAGCAGTTCTTC. This encodes CASSQGPLAGNEQFF.

At least ten counts were recorded for this clonotype. CDR3 DNA sequence: TGTGCCAGCAGCTTCTTAGGACTAGCGGGACCCCTCCGGGAGCAGTTCTTC. Amino acid sequence: CASSFLGLAGPLREQFF. V is TRBV7-2 and J is TRBJ2-1; TRBD2 agrees at 12 bases. This CDR3 spans 17 amino acids. The germline V gene has CDR1 SGHTA and CDR2 FQGNSA. V lost 3 bases, J lost 10 bases, and 13 bases stayed unmatched.

This clonotype was observed many times. The chain is built from TRBV6-4 and TRBJ2-2, with 7 bases fitting TRBD2. The CDR3 contains 16 residues. Germline CDR1 reads MRHNA; CDR2 reads SNTAGT. V lost 0 bases to trimming and J lost 3 bases; unmatched junction nucleotides: 4. The CDR3 reads CASSDSEGGYTGELFF. The CDR3 DNA reads as TGTGCCAGCAGTGACTCTGAGGGAGGGTACACCGGGGAGCTGTTTTTT.

The CDR3 protein is CAGSPGGPVDQPQHF. The CDR3 DNA reads as TGTGCCGGCTCCCCAGGGGGGCCGGTTGATCAGCCCCAGCATTTT. The chain uses TRBV28 and TRBJ1-5; 7 bases map to TRBD1. In germline, CDR1 is MDHEN, CDR2 SYDVKM. V lost 11 bases to trimming and J lost 5 bases; unmatched junction nucleotides: 15. This CDR3 region has 15 residues.

V gene TRBV10-3 combines with J gene TRBJ2-7; D is ambiguous. The CDR3 is 13 residues long. Trimming pared 6 bases from V and 0 bases from J, leaving 9 bases between. CDR1 ENHRY and CDR2 SYGVKD come from the germline V gene. The CDR3, as DNA: TGTGCCATCAGCTACGATCTCTCCTACGAGCAGTACTTC. This encodes CAISYDLSYEQYF.

This clonotype was counted many times. At one boundary the junction diverges from the germline segment, which might be a read error. This chain links TRBV27 with TRBJ2-7; 9 nucleotides align to TRBD2. The V gene's germline CDR1 is MNHEY and CDR2 SMNVEV (reference sequence). CDR3 length: 13 residues. CDR3 residues: CASSQGLADEQYF. CDR3 bases: TGTGCCAGCAGCCAGGGACTAGCAGACGAGCAGTACTTT.

This clonotype was recorded at least ten times. The chain links TRBV30 to TRBJ2-1; no clear D. The length of the CDR3 is 12 residues. Between the trimmed V and J ends, which lost 5 bases and 10 bases, there was a span of 15 bases. Germline lookup yields CDR1 GTSNPN and CDR2 SVGIG (reference sequence). The CDR3 DNA sequence: TGTGCCTGGCAGGAGCGTTCCTGGGAGCAGTTCTTC. Its protein is CAWQERSWEQFF.

This clonotype was seen ten or more times. The chain employs TRBV3-1 and TRBJ2-1; D assignment may be TRBD1 or TRBD2 (5 bases each). V was shortened by 1 base and J by 10 bases, with 14 bases between the two germline ends. CDR1 and CDR2 (germline): LGHDT, YNNKEL (reference sequence). This CDR3 has 14 amino acids. CDR3 sequence reads: CASSQGLRGGEQFF. CDR3 nucleotide sequence: TGTGCCAGCAGCCAAGGACTTAGGGGCGGGGAGCAGTTCTTC.

A few counts support this clonotype. The chain couples TRBV20-1 to TRBJ2-7, with TRBD2 matching 9 bases. Germline assignment: CDR1 DFQATT and CDR2 SNEGSKA (reference sequence). J was trimmed by 4 bases and V by 5 bases; bases with no gene match: 24. The CDR3 contains 19 residues. CDR3 sequence (DNA): TGCAGTGCTCACCCCCCAGGGACAACTTCAAGCGGGAGGTCGTACGAGCAGTACTTC. Protein sequence: CSAHPPGTTSSGRSYEQYF.

The CDR3 DNA is TGTGCCACCAGTAGTGATCAGAGGGGAGACACGCAGTATTTT. It yields the protein CATSSDQRGDTQYF. The chain carries TRBV24-1 and TRBJ2-3, with D perhaps TRBD1 or TRBD2 (5 bases each). This CDR3 contains 14 residues. Germline V gene lookup returns CDR1 KGHDR and CDR2 SFDVKD. Between the trimmed V and J ends, which lost 6 bases and 9 bases, there was a span of 18 bases.

This clonotype appeared many times. The chain combines TRBV10-3 with TRBJ2-7; TRBD2 agrees at 9 bases. The CDR3 is made up of 16 amino acids. The V gene end was trimmed by 5 bases and the J gene end by 3 bases; junction bases not matched to a gene: 11. Germline CDR1 ENHRY, CDR2 SYGVKD. The CDR3 spells CAISQRTSATLYEQYF. CDR3 DNA: TGTGCCATCAGTCAACGGACTAGCGCTACCCTCTACGAGCAGTACTTC.

This clonotype was picked up a small number of times. This chain uses TRBV11-2 with TRBJ2-3; the match to TRBD1 covers 9 bases. The CDR3 extends over 15 amino acids. Germline CDR1 reads SGHAT; CDR2 reads FQNNGV. V dropped 1 base and J dropped 4; count of bases not matched to a gene: 3. The CDR3: CASSLAGTGSDTQYF. For the CDR3, the DNA is TGTGCCAGCAGCTTAGCCGGGACAGGGTCAGATACGCAGTATTTT. Full variable domain (outside the CDR3, taken from reference TRBV11-2 and TRBJ2-3): EAGVAQSPRYKIIEKRQSVAFWCNPISGHATLYWYQQILGQGPKLLIQFQNNGVVDDSQLPKDRFSAERLKGVDSTLKIQPAKLEDSAVYLCASSLAGTGSDTQYFGPGTRLTVL.

This clonotype was seen at least ten times. The chain is built from TRBV14 and TRBJ2-7; D is uncertain. Trimming shortened V by 1 base and J by 7 bases, and 11 bases separated the two germline ends. Germline CDR1 reads SGHDN; CDR2 reads FVKESK. The CDR3 contains 13 residues. The chain's CDR3 is CASSQGDLREQYF. The CDR3 DNA reads TGTGCCAGCAGCCAAGGTGATCTGCGTGAGCAGTACTTC.

This clonotype turned up a few times. V is TRBV5-1 and J is TRBJ2-3; D possibly corresponds to TRBD1 (6 bases). The germline V and J ends were trimmed by 0 bases and 4 bases, with 18 bases remaining between them. This CDR3 is built from 17 residues. CDR1 and CDR2 (germline): SGHRS, YFSETQ. The CDR3 region has the DNA TGCGCCAGCAGCTTGGGTCCTGGGGGCTCACGGGCAGATACGCAGTATTTT. It is translated as CASSLGPGGSRADTQYF.

This clonotype was observed many times. The rearrangement joins TRBV30 to TRBJ2-7; D is perhaps TRBD1 or TRBD2 (5 bases each). CDR3 size: 14 residues. Germline CDR1 and CDR2: GTSNPN and SVGIG (reference sequence). V gave up 2 bases and J gave up 7 bases, with 18 bases separating them. CDR3 in amino acids: CAWSPGTVFGEQYF. The CDR3 region has the DNA TGTGCCTGGAGTCCTGGGACCGTTTTCGGGGAGCAGTACTTC.

Only a few counts were recorded for this clonotype. A read error may explain this, as a much larger clone is one base away. The V and J genes are TRBV28 and TRBJ1-5, with D unclear. CDR1 and CDR2 (germline): MDHEN, SYDVKM. The CDR3 spans 15 residues. The V and J ends lost 2 bases and 7 bases respectively, with 15 bases between them. CDR3 loop: CASSLRSQPGQPQHF. The CDR3 DNA is TGTGCCAGCAGTTTAAGGTCACAACCCGGGCAGCCCCAGCATTTT.

The table lists this clonotype with a few counts. The chain employs TRBV19 and TRBJ2-1; 11 positions match TRBD2. Germline V gives CDR1 LNHDA, CDR2 SQIVND (reference sequence). The length of the CDR3 is 17 residues. Trimming removed 2 bases from V and 3 bases from J; junction bases left unmatched: 6. The CDR3 DNA reads as TGTGCCAGTAGTATAATGAAAGGGACTAGCGGCTACAATGAGCAGTTCTTC. This translates into CASSIMKGTSGYNEQFF.

About this clonotype: A far bigger clonotype differs at one base, so this is likely a read error. This chain links TRBV6-2 or TRBV6-3 with TRBJ2-3; 8 bases fit TRBD2. V lost 4 bases, J lost 4 bases, and 13 bases stayed unmatched. The CDR3 sequence is 17 residues long. Germline V lookup: CDR1 MNHEY, CDR2 SVGEGT. This chain's CDR3 is CASSSELAEGHPDTQYF. In DNA form, the CDR3 reads TGTGCCAGCAGTTCAGAACTAGCGGAAGGACATCCAGATACGCAGTATTTT.